This T cell receptor (beta chain) was recorded in a study of PD-L1 blockade in urothelial cancer. Across the study: At 6 weeks and at 3 weeks (second dose) after treatment start, blood was analyzed.

Some clones are missing from TCRdb's copy, which holds only in-frame ones; the method was immunoSEQ multiplex PCR. The sample carries roughly 45,000 clones, more than 70% recorded once. The germline gives CDR1 MDHEN, CDR2 SYDVKM. CDR3 size: 16 residues. V was clipped by 1 base and J by 2 bases; unmatched bases: 7. J is TRBJ2-7 and V is TRBV28, with 8 bases lining up with TRBD1. Here the sequenced sample was PBMCs, taken around atezolizumab (anti-PD-L1) treatment. This TCR came from an older woman with urothelial cancer. DNA of the CDR3: TGTGCCAGCAGTTTATCCCCGGGACAGGTGACCTACGAGCAGTACTTC. As protein: CASSLSPGQVTYEQYF.